This T cell receptor beta chain derives from a study of cytomegalovirus exposure and HLA in healthy donors. Study results and caveats: A later analysis showed TCR association rates differing by HLA locus, peaking at DRB1 and lowest at HLA-C.

The PCR contained 60 Vbeta and 13 Jbeta primers. Data came from immunoSEQ multiplex PCR; TCRdb stores just in-frame clones and leaves some out. The sample consists of some 190,000 clones, over 60% of them appearing once. A remark on this clone: Its antigen is not identified.

Material for sequencing was PBMCs. The clonotype originates from a woman aged 35 to 49 in good health and CMV-seronegative.

CDR3 in amino acids: CASSDGSTYNEQFF. CDR3 nucleotides: TGTGCCAGCTCCGACGGGAGTACCTACAATGAGCAGTTCTTC. The chain carries TRBV9 and TRBJ2-1, with D perhaps TRBD2 (6 bases). Looked up from germline, CDR1 is SGDLS and CDR2 is YYNGEE. The CDR3 consists of 14 residues. V was pared by 7 bases and J by 2 bases, with 13 bases between. Full variable domain (missing parts from reference TRBV9 and TRBJ2-1): DSGVTQTPKHLITATGQRVTLRCSPRSGDLSVYWYQQSLDQGLQFLIQYYNGEERAKGNILERFSAQQFPDLHSELNLSSLELGDSALYFCASSDGSTYNEQFFGPGTRLTVL.